This TCR beta chain was retrieved from a study of blood T cell repertoires in COVID-19. Study-level background: Sites in the United States, Italy and Spain provided acute and convalescent COVID-19 samples. Sample material is recorded as cDNA or gDNA derived from T cells, B-cell-depleted T cells, or PBMCs.

V was clipped by 3 bases and J by 0 bases, with 8 bases between them. The germline CDR1 and CDR2 sequences are KGHDR and SFDVKD. The CDR3 has 15 amino acids. This clone was detected only once. TCRdb keeps only in-frame clones here, not all; method: immunoSEQ multiplex PCR. This repertoire shows 650,000 to 800,000 clones, 75% to 90% found once; its top ten account for about 0.26%. The chain combines TRBV24-1 with TRBJ1-5; tentative D call: TRBD1 (5 bases). This TCR came from a woman in her late teens or twenties with acute or convalescent COVID-19. Sequencing was carried out using peripheral blood. The CDR3: CATSDGGVSNQPQHF. In DNA form, the CDR3 reads TGTGCCACCAGTGATGGAGGGGTTAGCAATCAGCCCCAGCATTTT.